Shown below are 3 T cell receptor beta chains from a single sample sequenced in a study of T cells after yellow fever vaccination. TCRdb independently ran MiXCR on the 5' RACE reads; one entry per CDR3 protein. This table holds some 54,000 distinct CDR3 sequences, approximately 7% found once. Sequencing used CD8+ T cells not binding an NS4B(214-222) dextramer, sorted from PBMCs, obtained about 49 days after the first yellow fever vaccination. Receptors were obtained from a man in his late teens or twenties who received the YFV17D yellow fever vaccine.

This clonotype was seen repeatedly, ten times or more. The rearrangement uses TRBV6-1 and TRBJ1-6, with D tentatively TRBD1 (5 bases). Between the trimmed V and J ends, which lost 7 bases and 10 bases, there was a span of 17 bases. The germline V gene has CDR1 MNHNS and CDR2 SASEGT. CDR3 length: 14 amino acids. The CDR3 region is CASTDSGQGSPLHF. CDR3 in DNA: TGTGCCAGCACTGACAGCGGCCAAGGATCACCCCTCCACTTT.

This clonotype has just a few counts. This chain links TRBV7-9 with TRBJ1-5; 7 bases line up with TRBD1. Unmatched junction bases numbered 5, after V lost 3 bases and J lost 6 bases. The CDR3 has 14 amino acids. Germline CDR1 SEHNR, CDR2 FQNEAQ (reference sequence). The CDR3 region is CASSLAGGSQPQHF. As DNA, the CDR3 is TGTGCCAGCAGCTTGGCAGGGGGAAGTCAGCCCCAGCATTTT.

The CDR3 loop reads CASTLDGSSYEQYV. The CDR3 DNA reads as TGTGCCAGCACCTTAGACGGGAGTTCCTACGAGCAGTACGTC. The V gene is TRBV5-6, the J gene TRBJ2-7, with a tentative D call TRBD2 (6 bases). V was pared by 6 bases and J by 1 base, with 14 bases between. Germline lookup yields CDR1 SGHDT and CDR2 YYEEEE. The CDR3 covers 14 residues.